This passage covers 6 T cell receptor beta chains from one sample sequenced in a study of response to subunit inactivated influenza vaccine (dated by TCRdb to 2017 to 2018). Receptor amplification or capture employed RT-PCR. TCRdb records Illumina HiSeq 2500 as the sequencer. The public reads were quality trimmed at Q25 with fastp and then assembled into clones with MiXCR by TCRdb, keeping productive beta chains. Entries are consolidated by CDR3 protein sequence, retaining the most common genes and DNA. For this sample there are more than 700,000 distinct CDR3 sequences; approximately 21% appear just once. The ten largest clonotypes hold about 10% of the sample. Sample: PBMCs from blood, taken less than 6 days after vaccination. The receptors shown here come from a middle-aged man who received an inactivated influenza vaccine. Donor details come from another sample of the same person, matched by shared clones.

The CDR3 coding sequence is TGCAGTGTTATACGGCGACGAATAGATACGCAGTATTTT. Translating gives CSVIRRRIDTQYF. The chain recombines TRBV20-1 with TRBJ2-3; D call uncertain. The CDR3 has 13 residues. Germline-derived CDR1 and CDR2 are DFQATT and SNEGSKA (reference sequence). V lost 7 bases and J lost 5, with 16 bases in between.

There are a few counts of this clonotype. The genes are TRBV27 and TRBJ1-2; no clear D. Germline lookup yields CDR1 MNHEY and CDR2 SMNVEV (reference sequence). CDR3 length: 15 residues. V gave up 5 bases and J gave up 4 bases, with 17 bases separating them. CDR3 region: CASSLEKSSSYGYTF. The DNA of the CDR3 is TGTGCCAGCAGTCTCGAAAAGTCCAGCTCCTATGGCTACACCTTC.

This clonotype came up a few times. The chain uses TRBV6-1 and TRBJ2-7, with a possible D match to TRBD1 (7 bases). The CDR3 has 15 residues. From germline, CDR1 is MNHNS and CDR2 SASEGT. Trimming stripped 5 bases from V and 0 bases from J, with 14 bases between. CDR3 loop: CASSQGDWYSYEQYF. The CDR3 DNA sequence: TGTGCCAGCAGTCAGGGGGACTGGTACTCCTACGAGCAGTACTTC.

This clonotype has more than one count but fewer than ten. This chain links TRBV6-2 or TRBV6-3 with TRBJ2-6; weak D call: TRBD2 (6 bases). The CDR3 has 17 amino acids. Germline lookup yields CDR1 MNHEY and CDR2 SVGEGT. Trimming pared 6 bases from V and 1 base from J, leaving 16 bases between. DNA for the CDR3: TGTGCCAGCAGACGGGACTCTGGGGGTTCTGGGGCCAACGTCCTGACTTTC. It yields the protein CASRRDSGGSGANVLTF.

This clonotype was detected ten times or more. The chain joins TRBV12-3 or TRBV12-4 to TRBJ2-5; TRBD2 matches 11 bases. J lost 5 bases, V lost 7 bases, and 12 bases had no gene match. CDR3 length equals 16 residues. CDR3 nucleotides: TGTGCCAGCACCTTCGGGCTAGCGGGAGGAGCTGAGACCCAGTACTTC. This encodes CASTFGLAGGAETQYF.

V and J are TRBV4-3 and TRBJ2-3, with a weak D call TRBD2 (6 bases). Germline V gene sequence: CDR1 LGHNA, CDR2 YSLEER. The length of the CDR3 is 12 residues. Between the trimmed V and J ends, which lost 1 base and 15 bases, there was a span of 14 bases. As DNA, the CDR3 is TGCGCCAGCAGCCAAGCCGGAGGGGCAGCCTATTTT. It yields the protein CASSQAGGAAYF.